Listed below are T cell receptor beta chains from one sample, sequenced in a study of CD8 T cells in ankylosing spondylitis. Each CDR3 protein gets one entry after TCRdb re-called the 5' RACE reads with MiXCR. This table has 250,000 or so distinct CDR3 sequences, under 20% appearing once. The sequenced sample consisted of blood, either unsorted or a sorted T cell fraction (not recorded which). Receptors were obtained from a male donor with ankylosing spondylitis or in good health (not recorded which). Both conserved end residues are trimmed from each CDR3.

V	J	CDR3
TRBV7-3	TRBJ2-1	ASSPDVGSNEQF
TRBV5-1	TRBJ2-5	ASSFGGTGGETQY
TRBV29-1	TRBJ2-1	SVDPGPSSYNEQF
TRBV2	TRBJ2-1	ASSDAGGGNLNEQF
TRBV21-1	TRBJ2-3	ASSKYQEPTDTQY
TRBV4-3	TRBJ2-1	ASSQAGGPFGNEQF
TRBV20-1	TRBJ2-5	SAPLAGVIQETQY
TRBV7-2	TRBJ1-2	ASSFSNQYLGYT
TRBV12-3/TRBV12-4	TRBJ2-2	ASSLDLGHLTTGELF
TRBV4-1	TRBJ2-3	ASSQDSGQGEDTQY
TRBV6-2/TRBV6-3	TRBJ2-1	ASSSTGAYDEQF
TRBV20-1	TRBJ2-5	SARAAGELGETQY
TRBV28	TRBJ2-6	ASSLWTVSGANVLT
TRBV3-1	TRBJ2-2	ASSQETPLENTGELF
TRBV4-1	TRBJ2-1	ASSQEPLAGIIEVEQF
TRBV18	TRBJ2-3	ASSPSQGPSTDTQY
TRBV5-5	TRBJ1-6	ASSLGIYNSPLH
TRBV29-1	TRBJ2-2	SVIGHTGELF
TRBV14	TRBJ1-1	ASSQDGIWGTEAF
TRBV7-3	TRBJ2-3	ASSLGQGIDTQY
TRBV20-1	TRBJ2-3	SASGSADTQY
TRBV5-1	TRBJ2-1	ASSLLADEQF
TRBV2	TRBJ2-7	ASLLMSTYEQY
TRBV7-2	TRBJ2-7	ASSYGTGSYEQY
TRBV11-2	TRBJ2-3	ASSFGLGADTQY
TRBV5-1	TRBJ2-1	ASSFGGGRYEQF
TRBV5-1	TRBJ1-1	ASSLGSGVTEAF
TRBV25-1	TRBJ1-1	ASSPTGTEIMNTEAF
TRBV11-2	TRBJ2-1	ASSLVSDGHNEQF
TRBV13	TRBJ1-4	ASSSDRGREKLF
TRBV7-9	TRBJ2-7	ASSKAAGSVGEQY